This record concerns one TCR beta chain sequence. This clonotype is large (0.1 to 1%) in terms of sample share. No cognate antigen has been identified for it. Nothing much larger sits one base from this clone, and base qualities are not available. In a library made to pick up alpha chains, this beta chain is a stray read with a size that means little. The intended sense of this specimen's time point label: sample taken at primary tumor resection. Donors were over 60 patients with early-stage, untreated non-small cell lung cancer from the lung TRACERx cohort. Whole RNA extracted from tumor and nontumor lung tissue, or from cryopreserved PBMC samples, was used for TCR sequencing without cell sorting. A patient was chosen for TCR sequencing only when enough RNA was available from at least two tumor regions. Before selection, tumor and adjacent nontumor lung specimens were reviewed by a lung pathologist.

This record belongs to a study of spatial heterogeneity in lung cancer (dated by TCRdb to about 2019). General notes on the study: More beta-chain than alpha-chain transcripts were consistently detected, likely reflecting higher beta-chain transcript abundance. TCR repertoire features were related to nonsynonymous mutation counts determined by whole-exome sequencing of tumor tissue. In tumor regions, TCR transcript counts showed a strong correlation with a T cell transcriptional module score derived from matched bulk RNA-seq. In the raw uncorrected reads, each unique combination of TCR and UMI appeared more than ten times on average. In non-small cell lung cancer, the study quantitatively compared TCR alpha and beta repertoires across several tumor regions, matched nontumor lung, and blood. At surgery, both alpha and beta chains were TCR-sequenced in some 220 tumor regions, roughly 64 matched nontumor lung samples and some 58 PBMC samples.

The CDR3, cysteine through phenylalanine, is 16 amino acids long. Only the CDR3 region is kept as DNA, spanning 48 bases read in frame from base 1. CDR1 LGHNA and CDR2 YSLEER were looked up in the germline V gene. The junction carries 19 bases between V and J, which are trimmed by 1 base and 7 bases respectively. The paper's findings and limits, for the study overall: Counts of ubiquitous and regional expanded TCRs correlated with counts of ubiquitous and regional nonsynonymous mutations, respectively. Confirming at a functional level the hypothesis that regional TCRs recognize regional mutations was considered to require additional single-cell paired TCR alpha and beta sequencing. TCR-seq was estimated to cover only about 7% of tumor T cells for alpha chains and roughly 12% for beta chains. A correlation was observed between the number of expanded intratumoral alpha and beta TCRs and the tumor nonsynonymous mutation count.

The library relied on 5' RACE. Sequencing used a NextSeq 500. To allow correction of PCR and sequencing errors, the TCR library protocol tagged every TCR cDNA molecule with a unique molecular identifier. The source study handled its data this way. Decombinator tools were used for TCR identification, UMI-based error correction and CDR3 extraction. TCRs above a frequency of 2 per 1,000, corresponding to the top 1% of the tumor frequency distribution, were defined as expanded. Expanded tumor TCRs were classed as regional if statistically deemed absent (corrected P<0.05) from at least one tumor region, otherwise ubiquitous. Each repertoire was subsampled 100 times to 5,000 TCRs, after which Renyi diversity was computed with the R vegan package. To build CDR3 similarity networks, amino acid triplet string-kernel similarity was used, and CDR3s were connected when their pairwise similarity was above 0.82. TCRdb ran its own pipeline on the public reads, namely fastp trimming at Q25 and MiXCR clone calling, and kept in-frame beta chains. For every CDR3 protein sequence, its rows merge into one entry that carries the most common genes and DNA. What appears here as the V and J calls and clone size reflects TCRdb's work, not the paper's. This sample lists over a thousand distinct CDR3 sequences; about 9.4% were detected once. Roughly 38% of the sample belongs to the ten largest clones.

The sample in question was lung tumor tissue, obtained at surgery. The clonotype was recovered from a female donor with early-stage non-small cell lung cancer. The chain joins TRBV4-3 to TRBJ2-5; too little of a D gene remains to name it. The nucleotides read TGCGCCAGCAGCCAAGGGGATGGGGTGCTCCGTGGGACCCAGTACTTC. Its protein reads: CASSQGDGVLRGTQYF.